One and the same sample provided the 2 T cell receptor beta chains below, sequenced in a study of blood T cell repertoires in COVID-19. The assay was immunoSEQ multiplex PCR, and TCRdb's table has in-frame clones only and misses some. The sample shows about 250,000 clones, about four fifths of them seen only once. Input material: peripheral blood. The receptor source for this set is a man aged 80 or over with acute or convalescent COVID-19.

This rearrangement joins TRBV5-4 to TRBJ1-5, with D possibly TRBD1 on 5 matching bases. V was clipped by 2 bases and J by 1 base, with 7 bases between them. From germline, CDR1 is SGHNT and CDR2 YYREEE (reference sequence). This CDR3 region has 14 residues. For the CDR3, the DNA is TGTGCCAGCAGCTTCTGGGGCAGCAATCAGCCCCAGCATTTT. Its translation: CASSFWGSNQPQHF. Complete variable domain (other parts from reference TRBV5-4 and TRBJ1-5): ETGVTQSPTHLIKTRGQQVTLRCSSQSGHNTVSWYQQALGQGPQFIFQYYREEENGRGNFPPRFSGLQFPNYSSELNVNALELDDSALYLCASSFWGSNQPQHFGDGTRLSIL.

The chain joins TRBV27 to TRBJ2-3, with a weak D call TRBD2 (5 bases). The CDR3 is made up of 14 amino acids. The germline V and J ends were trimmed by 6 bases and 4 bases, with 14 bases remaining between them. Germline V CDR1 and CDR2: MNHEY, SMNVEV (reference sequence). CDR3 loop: CASRLTRLADTQYF. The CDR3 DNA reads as TGTGCCAGCAGACTTACTAGGCTGGCAGATACGCAGTATTTT.